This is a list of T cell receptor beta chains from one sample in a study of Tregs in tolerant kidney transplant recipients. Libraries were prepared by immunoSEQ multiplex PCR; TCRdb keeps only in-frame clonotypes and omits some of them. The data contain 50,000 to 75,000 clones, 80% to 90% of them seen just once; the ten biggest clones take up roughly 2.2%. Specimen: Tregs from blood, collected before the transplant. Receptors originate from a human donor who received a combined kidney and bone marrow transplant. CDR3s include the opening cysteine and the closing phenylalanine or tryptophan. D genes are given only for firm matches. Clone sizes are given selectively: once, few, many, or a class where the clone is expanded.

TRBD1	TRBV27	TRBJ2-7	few	CASTFSDRVDEQYF	TGTGCCAGCACCTTTTCGGACAGGGTTGACGAGCAGTACTTC
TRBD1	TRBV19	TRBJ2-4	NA	CASRNRGGIQYF	TGTGCCAGTAGGAACAGGGGTGGCATTCAGTACTTC
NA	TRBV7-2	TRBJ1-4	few	CASSLAGATNEKLFF	TGTGCCAGCAGCTTAGCCGGGGCAACTAATGAAAAACTGTTTTTT
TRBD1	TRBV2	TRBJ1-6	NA	CASSSQGSGNSPLHF	TGTGCCAGCAGCTCACAGGGGTCAGGGAATTCACCCCTCCACTTT
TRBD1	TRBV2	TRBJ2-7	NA	CATLVGTGFYEQYF	TGTGCCACCCTAGTAGGGACAGGATTCTACGAGCAGTACTTC
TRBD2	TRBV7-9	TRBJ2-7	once	CASSLARPAGGPKNEQYF	TGTGCCAGCAGCTTAGCCCGACCCGCGGGAGGGCCCAAGAACGAGCAGTACTTC
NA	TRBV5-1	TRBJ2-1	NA	CASSLGSNPYNEQFF	TGCGCCAGCAGCCTAGGGAGTAACCCCTACAATGAGCAGTTCTTC
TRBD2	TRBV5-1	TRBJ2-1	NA	CASSLGASGMGNEQFF	TGCGCCAGCAGCTTGGGGGCTAGCGGGATGGGAAATGAGCAGTTCTTC
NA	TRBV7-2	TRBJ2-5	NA	CASNPKVGTQYF	TGTGCCAGCAACCCGAAAGTCGGAACCCAGTACTTC
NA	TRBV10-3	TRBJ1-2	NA	CAIRGRVAGYGYTF	TGTGCCATCAGAGGGAGGGTGGCCGGCTATGGCTACACCTTC
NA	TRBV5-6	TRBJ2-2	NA	CASSLEVSGYTGELFF	TGTGCCAGCAGCTTGGAAGTCTCAGGGTACACCGGGGAGCTGTTTTTT
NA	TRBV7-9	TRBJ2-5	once	CASSSGETQYF	TGTGCCAGCAGCTCCGGTGAGACCCAGTACTTC
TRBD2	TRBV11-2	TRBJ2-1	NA	CASSPGSGAYNEQFF	TGTGCCAGCAGCCCAGGGAGCGGGGCCTACAATGAGCAGTTCTTC
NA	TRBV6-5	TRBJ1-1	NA	CASSRHSGTEAFF	TGTGCCAGCAGTCGCCACAGCGGCACTGAAGCTTTCTTT
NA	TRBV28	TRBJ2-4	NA	CASSLSRRGNIQYF	TGTGCCAGCAGTTTATCCCGGAGAGGAAACATTCAGTACTTC
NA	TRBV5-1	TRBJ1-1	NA	CASSLQPGRDTEAFF	TGCGCCAGCAGCTTGCAGCCGGGACGGGACACTGAAGCTTTCTTT
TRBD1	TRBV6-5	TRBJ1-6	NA	CASNTDRGLGSPLHF	TGTGCCAGCAATACAGACAGGGGGCTCGGATCACCCCTCCACTTT
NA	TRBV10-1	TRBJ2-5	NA	CASSEGARETQYF	TGCGCCAGCAGTGAGGGGGCGAGGGAGACCCAGTACTTC
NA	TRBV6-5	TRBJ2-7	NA	CASSYREYLPYEQYF	TGTGCCAGCAGTTACAGGGAATATCTGCCCTACGAGCAGTACTTC
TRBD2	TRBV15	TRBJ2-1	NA	CATSREGAGLINEQFF	TGTGCCACCAGCAGAGAGGGAGCGGGATTAATCAATGAGCAGTTCTTC
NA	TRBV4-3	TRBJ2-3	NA	CASSQDPRQGIKDTQYF	TGCGCCAGCAGCCAAGATCCAAGGCAGGGGATTAAAGATACGCAGTATTTT
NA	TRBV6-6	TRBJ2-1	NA	CASRRQYNEQFF	TGTGCCAGCAGGAGACAGTACAATGAGCAGTTCTTC